This T cell receptor (beta chain) comes out of a study of T-cell reconstitution after alpha-beta-depleted transplantation in children. Per germline, CDR1 SGHTA and CDR2 FQGNSA. This CDR3 has 15 amino acids. V gave up 5 bases and J gave up 8 bases; unmatched junction bases: 10. For TCRbeta, the library was prepared with unique molecular identifiers. TCRdb reprocessed the PCR reads with MiXCR, giving one entry per CDR3 protein. The data show some 180,000 distinct CDR3 sequences, approximately 6.9% seen once. This receptor was obtained from a boy aged 2 to 10 with acute lymphoblastic leukemia, due to receive a stem cell transplant. This material consisted of PBMCs, taken before TCRalphabeta/CD19-depleted stem cell transplant. The chain carries TRBV7-2 and TRBJ2-1; 9 bases are a match to TRBD1. The CDR3 region is CASSPGTGLAYEQFF. The CDR3 DNA sequence: TGTGCCAGCAGCCCCGGGACAGGGTTGGCCTATGAGCAGTTCTTC.